The 8 T cell receptor beta chains listed next were all sequenced from one sample in a study of blood T cell repertoires in COVID-19. Here immunoSEQ multiplex PCR was the method, and the copy in TCRdb shows in-frame clones only, minus some. The table records 200,000 to 250,000 clones, about 87% of them present only once. The sample was PBMCs or T cells enriched from blood (not recorded which). Every receptor here comes from a woman aged 25 to 39 who had recovered from COVID-19.

This sequence joins TRBV5-5 and TRBJ1-1; TRBD1 aligns across 7 bases. With V trimmed by 4 bases and J by 0 bases, 6 bases remained unmatched. There are 15 residues in the CDR3. The germline gives CDR1 SGHKS, CDR2 YYEKEE (reference sequence). This CDR3 reads CASSRRQGLNTEAFF. DNA of the CDR3: TGTGCCAGCAGCAGACGACAGGGTTTGAACACTGAAGCTTTCTTT.

For the CDR3, the DNA is TGTGCCAGCAGCTGGATAGGCGGCACTGAAGCTTTCTTT. This sequence encodes CASSWIGGTEAFF. This chain connects TRBV7-8 to TRBJ1-1; no reliable D call. CDR3 length equals 13 residues. V gave up 4 bases and J gave up 4 bases, with 10 bases separating them. The V gene's germline CDR1 is SGHVS and CDR2 FQNEAQ.

Only one count was recorded for this clone. The chain uses TRBV3-1 (or the pseudogene TRBV3-2) and TRBJ1-2; 9 bases are a match to TRBD1. V shed 3 bases and J 4 bases; nucleotides not matched to a gene: 9. The germline CDR1 and CDR2 sequences are LGHDT and YNNKEL (reference sequence). This CDR3 contains 16 residues. In nucleotides, the CDR3 is TGTGCCAGCAGCCAGGGGACAGGGAAGTTTAGCTATGGCTACACCTTC. Its protein is CASSQGTGKFSYGYTF.

The V gene is TRBV19, the J gene TRBJ2-7; TRBD1 matches at 12 bases. V lost 6 bases, J lost 6 bases, and 6 bases stayed unmatched. CDR1 LNHDA and CDR2 SQIVND come from the germline V gene (reference sequence). CDR3 length equals 14 residues. CDR3 region: CASRGQGAWGEQYF. CDR3 nucleotides: TGTGCCAGTAGGGGACAGGGGGCATGGGGCGAGCAGTACTTC.

The J gene is TRBJ2-7, the V gene TRBV6-6; 7 bases map to TRBD1. The junction had 10 bases not matched to a gene; V was cut back by 5 bases and J by 0 bases. The CDR3 has 16 amino acids. CDR1 and CDR2 (germline): MNHNY, SVGAGI (reference sequence). CDR3 amino acids: CASSNLRQGSSYEQYF. In DNA, the CDR3 is TGTGCCAGCAGTAACCTCCGACAGGGTAGCTCCTACGAGCAGTACTTC.

V is TRBV9 and J is TRBJ2-5; D is unclear. Trimming left V 4 bases short and J 3 bases short, with 16 bases between. The germline V gene has CDR1 SGDLS and CDR2 YYNGEE. The CDR3 is 15 residues long. The CDR3 bases are TGTGCCAGCAGCCCCCACTCTCGAGCAAAAGAGACCCAGTACTTC. It translates to CASSPHSRAKETQYF.

J is TRBJ1-2 and V is TRBV6-2 or TRBV6-3; D uncertain. Trimming shortened V by 5 bases and J by 3 bases, and 7 bases separated the two germline ends. Germline V CDR1 and CDR2: MNHEY, SVGEGT. CDR3 length: 12 residues. The CDR3 loop is CASSDRDYGYTF. The CDR3 DNA reads TGTGCCAGCAGTGACCGGGACTATGGCTACACCTTC.

This clone was counted a single time. The V and J genes are TRBV2 and TRBJ2-3, with D possibly matching TRBD2 (6 bases). V was clipped by 4 bases and J by 1 base, with 12 bases between them. The CDR3 length is 15 residues. Germline values: CDR1 SNHLY, CDR2 FYNNEI. Here the CDR3 reads CASSVLEGRTDTQYF. The CDR3 nucleotides read TGTGCCAGCAGTGTATTGGAGGGGCGCACAGATACGCAGTATTTT.